A single sample gave rise to the 6 T cell receptor beta chains below, sequenced in a study of OX40 agonist ivuxolimab in advanced cancers. Clones were sequenced by immunoSEQ multiplex PCR, and TCRdb holds only the in-frame ones, with some missing. The profile shows tens of thousands of clones, approximately 88% of them singletons. The specimen comprised CD4+ or CD8+ T cells sorted from blood, sampled in a trial of the OX40 agonist ivuxolimab. The receptor set was obtained from an adult with an advanced solid tumor such as melanoma, head and neck, liver or kidney cancer.

This clone was counted once. The chain joins TRBV7-7 to TRBJ2-3; no reliable D call. The germline V gene has CDR1 SSHAT and CDR2 FNYEAQ (reference sequence). CDR3 length equals 13 residues. V was trimmed by 5 bases and J by 2 bases, leaving 8 bases between them. CDR3: CASSQVFTDTQYF. For the CDR3, the DNA is TGTGCCAGCAGCCAAGTATTCACAGATACGCAGTATTTT.

The J gene is TRBJ1-4, the V gene TRBV4-1; D gene uncertain. The germline CDR1 and CDR2 sequences are MGHRA and YSYEKL. V dropped 4 bases and J dropped 5 bases, with 11 bases sitting between them. This CDR3 contains 14 residues. The DNA for the CDR3 is TGCGCCAGCAGCCTACTTGCCCTGAATGAAAAACTGTTTTTT. It is translated as CASSLLALNEKLFF.

V and J are TRBV5-1 and TRBJ1-1, with D tentatively TRBD1 (5 bases). The germline gives CDR1 SGHRS, CDR2 YFSETQ. The CDR3 consists of 15 residues. Between the trimmed V and J ends, which lost 4 bases and 0 bases, there was a span of 13 bases. Here the CDR3 DNA reads TGCGCCAGCAGCCCGGGGGACGGTGTGAACACTGAAGCTTTCTTT. Translating it yields CASSPGDGVNTEAFF.

J is TRBJ2-2 and V is TRBV7-9, with unresolved D. The germline CDR1 and CDR2 sequences are SEHNR and FQNEAQ (reference sequence). Trimming removed 0 bases from V and 3 bases from J, with 5 bases in between. This CDR3 spans 14 amino acids. CDR3 sequence: CASSLAGYTGELFF. The CDR3 nucleotides are TGTGCCAGCAGCTTAGCGGGGTACACCGGGGAGCTGTTTTTT.

Comments on this clone: Other DNA sequences from this sample encode an identical CDR3 as well. V usage is TRBV5-1 and J usage is TRBJ2-7; 8 bases are shared with TRBD1. The germline gives CDR1 SGHRS, CDR2 YFSETQ. The CDR3 loop spans 13 amino acids. The junction had 6 bases not matched to a gene; V was cut back by 6 bases and J by 4 bases. In DNA, the CDR3 is TGCGCCAGCAAGACAGGGGACGGATACGAGCAGTACGTC. It translates to CASKTGDGYEQYV.

V and J are TRBV4-2 and TRBJ2-1; D remains ambiguous. The CDR3 is 16 amino acids. CDR1 is LGHNA, CDR2 YNFKEQ, per germline. Trimming took off 2 bases at V and 1 base at J, with 12 bases between the two ends. The CDR3 is CASSQPRLQSYNEQFF. Here the CDR3 DNA reads TGTGCCAGCAGCCAACCTCGGCTACAATCCTACAATGAGCAGTTCTTC.